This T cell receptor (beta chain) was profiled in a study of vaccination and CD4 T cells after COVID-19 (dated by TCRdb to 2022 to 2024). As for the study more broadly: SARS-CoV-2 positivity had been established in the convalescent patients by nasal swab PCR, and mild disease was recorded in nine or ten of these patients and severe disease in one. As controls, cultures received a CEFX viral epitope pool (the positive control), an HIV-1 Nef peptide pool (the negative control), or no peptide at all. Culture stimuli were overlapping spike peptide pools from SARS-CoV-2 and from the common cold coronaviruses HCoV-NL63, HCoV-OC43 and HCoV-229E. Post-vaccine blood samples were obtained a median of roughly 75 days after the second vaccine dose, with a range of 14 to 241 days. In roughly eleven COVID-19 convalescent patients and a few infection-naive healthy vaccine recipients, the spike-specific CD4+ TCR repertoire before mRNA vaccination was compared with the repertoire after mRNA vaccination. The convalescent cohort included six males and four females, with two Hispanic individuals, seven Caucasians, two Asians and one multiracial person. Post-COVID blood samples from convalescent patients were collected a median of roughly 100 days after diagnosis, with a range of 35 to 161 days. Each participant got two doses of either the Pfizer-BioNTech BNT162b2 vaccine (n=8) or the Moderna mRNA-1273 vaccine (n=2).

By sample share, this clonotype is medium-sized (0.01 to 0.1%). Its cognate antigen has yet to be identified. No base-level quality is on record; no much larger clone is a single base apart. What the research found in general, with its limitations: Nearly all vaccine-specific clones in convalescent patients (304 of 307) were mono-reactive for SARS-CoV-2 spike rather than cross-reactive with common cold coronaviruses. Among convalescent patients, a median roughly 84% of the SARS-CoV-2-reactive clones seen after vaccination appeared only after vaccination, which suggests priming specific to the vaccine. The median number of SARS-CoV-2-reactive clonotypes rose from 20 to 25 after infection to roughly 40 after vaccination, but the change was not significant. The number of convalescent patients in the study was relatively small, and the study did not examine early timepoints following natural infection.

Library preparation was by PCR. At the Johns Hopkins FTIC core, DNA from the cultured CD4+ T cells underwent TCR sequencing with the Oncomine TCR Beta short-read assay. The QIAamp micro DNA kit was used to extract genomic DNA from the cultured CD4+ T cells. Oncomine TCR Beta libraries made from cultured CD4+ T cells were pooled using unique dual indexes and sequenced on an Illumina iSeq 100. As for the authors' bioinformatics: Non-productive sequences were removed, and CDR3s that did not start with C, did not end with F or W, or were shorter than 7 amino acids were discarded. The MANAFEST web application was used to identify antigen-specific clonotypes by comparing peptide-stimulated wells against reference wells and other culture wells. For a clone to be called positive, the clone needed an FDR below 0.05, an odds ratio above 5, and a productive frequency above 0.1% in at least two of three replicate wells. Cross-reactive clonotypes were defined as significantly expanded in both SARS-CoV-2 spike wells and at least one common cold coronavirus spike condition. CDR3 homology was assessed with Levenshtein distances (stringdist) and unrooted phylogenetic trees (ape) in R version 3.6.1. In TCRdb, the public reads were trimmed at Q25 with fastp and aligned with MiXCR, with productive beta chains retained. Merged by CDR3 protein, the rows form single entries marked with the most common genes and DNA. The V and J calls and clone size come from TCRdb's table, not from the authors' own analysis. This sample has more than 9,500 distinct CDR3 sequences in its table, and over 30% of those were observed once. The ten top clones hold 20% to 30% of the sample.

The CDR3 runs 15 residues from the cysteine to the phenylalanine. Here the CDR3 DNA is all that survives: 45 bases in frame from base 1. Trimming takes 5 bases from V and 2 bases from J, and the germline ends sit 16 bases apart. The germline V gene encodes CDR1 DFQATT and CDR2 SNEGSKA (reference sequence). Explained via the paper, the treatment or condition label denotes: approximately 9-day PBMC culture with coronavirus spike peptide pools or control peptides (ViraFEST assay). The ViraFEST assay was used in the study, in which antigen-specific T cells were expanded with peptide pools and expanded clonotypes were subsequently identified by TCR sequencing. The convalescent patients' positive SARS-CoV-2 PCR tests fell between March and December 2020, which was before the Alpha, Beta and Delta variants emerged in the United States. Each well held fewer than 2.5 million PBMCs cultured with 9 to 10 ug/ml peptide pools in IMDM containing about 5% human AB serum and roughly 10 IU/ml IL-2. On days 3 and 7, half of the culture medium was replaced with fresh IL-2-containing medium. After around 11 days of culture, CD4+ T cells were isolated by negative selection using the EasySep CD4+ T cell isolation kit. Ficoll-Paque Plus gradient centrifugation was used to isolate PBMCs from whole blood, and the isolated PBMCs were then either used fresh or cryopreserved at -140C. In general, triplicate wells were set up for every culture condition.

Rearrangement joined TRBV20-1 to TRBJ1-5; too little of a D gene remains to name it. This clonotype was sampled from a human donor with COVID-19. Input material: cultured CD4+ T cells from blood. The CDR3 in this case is CSARRDSLGNQPQHF. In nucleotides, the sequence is TGCAGTGCTCGCCGAGACTCTTTGGGCAATCAGCCCCAGCATTTT.